The present T cell receptor beta chain was sequenced within a study of human T cells and chemical hapten exposure. Study observations and caveats: As patch test score rose, PT1 expanded TCR counts tended to rise as well.

Per the original methods: Samples ranged from roughly 20,000 to 750,000 TCRs, with a median of around 100,000. TCRdb independently ran MiXCR on the RACE reads; one entry per CDR3 protein. TCRdb, not the original authors, processed these V and J calls. This sample has 85,000 to 120,000 distinct CDR3 sequences; roughly 12% occur once, and the top ten carry around 1.6%. Noted time point: pre-sensitization, week 0. The sample's treatment: therapeutic diphenylcyclopropenone sensitization with weekly scalp DPC. This clonotype has a count of ten or more. No antigen is known for it. Here the sequenced sample was whole blood, taken in connection with sensitization to the hapten diphenylcyclopropenone (DPC). The receptor's source is a woman between 45 and 60 years old with alopecia areata. Some clones in this sample may be carry-over from other donors' samples.

The CDR3 nucleotides read TGCAGCGCATCCGGGGGGCGCGAAAAACTGTTTTTT. It yields the protein CSASGGREKLFF. V is TRBV29-1 and J is TRBJ1-4, with D possibly being TRBD1 (6 bases). This CDR3 is built from 12 residues. Germline values: CDR1 SQVTM, CDR2 ANQGSEA. V shed 7 bases and J shed 8 bases, with 14 bases lying between them.